This T cell receptor (beta chain) derives from a study of blood T cell repertoires in COVID-19. The CDR3 extends over 14 amino acids. CDR1 and CDR2 from the germline V gene are SGHNT and YYREEE (reference sequence). V dropped 4 bases and J dropped 0 bases, with 9 bases sitting between them. This clone was counted only a few times. Produced via immunoSEQ multiplex PCR; TCRdb's table is partial and in-frame only. Seen here are 50,000 to 80,000 clones, around nine tenths observed once, and the top ten hold approximately 1.5%. The sequence was collected from a man aged 60 to 69 with acute or convalescent COVID-19. The source material was peripheral blood. The V and J genes are TRBV5-4 and TRBJ2-3, with TRBD2 as a possible D gene (6 bases). The CDR3 DNA reads TGTGCCAGCAGCCGGACTACTAGCACAGATACGCAGTATTTT. It specifies CASSRTTSTDTQYF.